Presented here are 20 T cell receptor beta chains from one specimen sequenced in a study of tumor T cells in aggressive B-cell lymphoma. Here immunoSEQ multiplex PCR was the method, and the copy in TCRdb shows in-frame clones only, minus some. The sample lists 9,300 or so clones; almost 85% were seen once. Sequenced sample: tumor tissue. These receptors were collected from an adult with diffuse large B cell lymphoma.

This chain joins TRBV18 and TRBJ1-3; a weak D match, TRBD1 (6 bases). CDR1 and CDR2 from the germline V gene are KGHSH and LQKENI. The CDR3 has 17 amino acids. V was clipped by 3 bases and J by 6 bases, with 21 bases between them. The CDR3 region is CASSPQSGQWGINTIYF. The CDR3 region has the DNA TGTGCCAGCTCACCCCAATCCGGACAGTGGGGGATAAACACCATATATTTT. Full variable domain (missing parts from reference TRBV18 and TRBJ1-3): NAGVMQNPRHLVRRRGQEARLRCSPMKGHSHVYWYRQLPEEGLKFMVYLQKENIIDESGMPKERFSAEFPKEGPSILRIQQVVRGDSAAYFCASSPQSGQWGINTIYFGEGSWLTVV.

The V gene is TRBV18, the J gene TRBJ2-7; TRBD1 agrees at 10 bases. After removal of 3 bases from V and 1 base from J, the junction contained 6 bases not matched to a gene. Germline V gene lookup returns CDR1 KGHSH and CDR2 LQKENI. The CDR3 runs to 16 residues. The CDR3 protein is CASSPQRTGGSYEQYF. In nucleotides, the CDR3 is TGTGCCAGCTCACCGCAACGGACAGGGGGGTCCTACGAGCAGTACTTC. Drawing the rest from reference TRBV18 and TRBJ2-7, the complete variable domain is NAGVMQNPRHLVRRRGQEARLRCSPMKGHSHVYWYRQLPEEGLKFMVYLQKENIIDESGMPKERFSAEFPKEGPSILRIQQVVRGDSAAYFCASSPQRTGGSYEQYFGPGTRLTVT.

The CDR3 sequence: CASSLSGASGTYEQYF. CDR3 DNA sequence: TGTGCCAGCAGTTTATCGGGGGCTAGCGGAACCTACGAGCAGTACTTC. The chain joins TRBV27 to TRBJ2-7; a weak D match, TRBD2 (7 bases). In germline, CDR1 is MNHEY, CDR2 SMNVEV (reference sequence). The CDR3 sequence is 16 residues long. Trimming pared 0 bases from V and 2 bases from J, leaving 14 bases between.

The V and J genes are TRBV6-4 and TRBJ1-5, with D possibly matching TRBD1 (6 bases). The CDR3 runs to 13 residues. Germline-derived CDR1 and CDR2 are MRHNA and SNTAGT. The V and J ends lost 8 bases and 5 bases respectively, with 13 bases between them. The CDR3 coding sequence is TGTGCCAGCGCAGGGGAGAGGGATCAGCCCCAGCATTTT. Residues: CASAGERDQPQHF.

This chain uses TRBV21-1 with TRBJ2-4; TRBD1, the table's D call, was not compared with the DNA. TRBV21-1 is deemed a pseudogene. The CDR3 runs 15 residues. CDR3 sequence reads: CASSKDRGRKNIQYF. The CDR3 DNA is TGTGCCAGCAGCAAAGATAGGGGCAGAAAAAACATTCAGTACTTC.

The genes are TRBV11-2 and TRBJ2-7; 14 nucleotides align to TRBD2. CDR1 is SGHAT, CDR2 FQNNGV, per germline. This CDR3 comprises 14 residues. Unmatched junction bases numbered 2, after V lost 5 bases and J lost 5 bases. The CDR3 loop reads CASSGGLAGDEQYF. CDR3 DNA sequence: TGTGCCAGCAGCGGGGGACTAGCGGGAGACGAGCAGTACTTC.

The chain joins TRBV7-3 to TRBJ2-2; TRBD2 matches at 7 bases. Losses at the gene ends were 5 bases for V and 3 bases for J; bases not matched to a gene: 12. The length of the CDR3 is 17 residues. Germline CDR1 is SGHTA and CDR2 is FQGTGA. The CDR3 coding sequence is TGTGCCAGCAGCCCATTCAGGCGGGAGACGGACACCGGGGAGCTGTTTTTT. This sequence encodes CASSPFRRETDTGELFF.

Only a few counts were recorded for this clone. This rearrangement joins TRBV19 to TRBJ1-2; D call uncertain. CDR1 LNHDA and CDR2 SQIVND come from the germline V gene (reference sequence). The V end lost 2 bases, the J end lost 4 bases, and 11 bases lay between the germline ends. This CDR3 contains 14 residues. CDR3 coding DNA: TGTGCCAGTAGTATATACGGCGAGGGCTATGGCTACACCTTC. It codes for CASSIYGEGYGYTF. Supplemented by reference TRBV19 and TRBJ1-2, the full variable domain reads DGGITQSPKYLFRKEGQNVTLSCEQNLNHDAMYWYRQDPGQGLRLIYYSQIVNDFQKGDIAEGYSVSREKKESFPLTVTSAQKNPTAFYLCASSIYGEGYGYTFGSGTRLTVV.

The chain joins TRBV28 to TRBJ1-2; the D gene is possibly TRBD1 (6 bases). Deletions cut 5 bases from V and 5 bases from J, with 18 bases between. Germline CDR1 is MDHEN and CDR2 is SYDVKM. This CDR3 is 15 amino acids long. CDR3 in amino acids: CASSQGLGVRYGYTF. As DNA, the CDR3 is TGTGCCAGCAGTCAGGGGCTCGGAGTTCGATATGGCTACACCTTC.

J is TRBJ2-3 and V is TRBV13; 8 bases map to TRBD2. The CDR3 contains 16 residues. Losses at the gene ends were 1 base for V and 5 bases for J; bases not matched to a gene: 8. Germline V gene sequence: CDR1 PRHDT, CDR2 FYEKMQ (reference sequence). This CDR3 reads CASSLVREGQGDTQYF. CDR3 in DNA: TGTGCCAGCAGCTTAGTCCGGGAGGGCCAGGGAGATACGCAGTATTTT.

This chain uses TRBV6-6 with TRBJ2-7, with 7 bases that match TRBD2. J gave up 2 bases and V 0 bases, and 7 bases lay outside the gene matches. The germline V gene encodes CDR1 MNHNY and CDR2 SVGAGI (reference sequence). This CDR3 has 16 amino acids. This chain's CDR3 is CASSYSAGERTYEQYF. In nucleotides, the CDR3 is TGTGCCAGCAGTTACTCGGCGGGAGAACGGACCTACGAGCAGTACTTC.

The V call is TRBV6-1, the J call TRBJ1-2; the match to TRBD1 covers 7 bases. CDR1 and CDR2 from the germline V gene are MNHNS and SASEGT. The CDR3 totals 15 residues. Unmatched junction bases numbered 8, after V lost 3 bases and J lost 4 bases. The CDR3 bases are TGTGCCAGCAGTGACCGACAGGGAACACTCTATGGCTACACCTTC. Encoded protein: CASSDRQGTLYGYTF.

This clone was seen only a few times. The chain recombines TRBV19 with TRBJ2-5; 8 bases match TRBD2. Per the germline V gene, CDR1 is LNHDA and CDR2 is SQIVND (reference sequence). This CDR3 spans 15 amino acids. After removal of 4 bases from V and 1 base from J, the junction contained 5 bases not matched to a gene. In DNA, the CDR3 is TGTGCCAGTAGTAAGACACGGGGGGGCCAAGAGACCCAGTACTTC. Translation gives CASSKTRGGQETQYF.

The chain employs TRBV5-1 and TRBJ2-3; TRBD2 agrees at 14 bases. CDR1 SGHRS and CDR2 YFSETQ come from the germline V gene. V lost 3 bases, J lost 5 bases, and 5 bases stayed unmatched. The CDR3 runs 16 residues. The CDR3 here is CASSSGTSGSLDTQYF. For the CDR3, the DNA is TGCGCCAGCAGCTCCGGGACTAGCGGGAGTTTAGATACGCAGTATTTT.

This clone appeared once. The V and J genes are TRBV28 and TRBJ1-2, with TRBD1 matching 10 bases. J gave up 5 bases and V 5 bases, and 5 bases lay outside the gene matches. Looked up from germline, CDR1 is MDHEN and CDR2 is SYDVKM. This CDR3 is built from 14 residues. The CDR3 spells CASSLADRGYGYTF. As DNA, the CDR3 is TGTGCCAGCAGTCTAGCGGACAGGGGGTATGGCTACACCTTC.

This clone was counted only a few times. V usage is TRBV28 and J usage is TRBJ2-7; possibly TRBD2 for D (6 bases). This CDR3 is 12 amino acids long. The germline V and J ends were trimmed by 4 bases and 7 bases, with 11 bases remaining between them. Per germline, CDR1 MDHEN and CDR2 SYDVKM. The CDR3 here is CASSWAAGEQYF. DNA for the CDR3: TGTGCCAGCAGTTGGGCCGCGGGGGAGCAGTACTTC.

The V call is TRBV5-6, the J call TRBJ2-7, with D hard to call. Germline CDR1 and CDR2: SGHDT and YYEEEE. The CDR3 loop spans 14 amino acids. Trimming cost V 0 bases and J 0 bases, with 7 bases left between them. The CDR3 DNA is TGTGCCAGCAGCTTGGGTCAGGCCTCCTACGAGCAGTACTTC. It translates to CASSLGQASYEQYF.

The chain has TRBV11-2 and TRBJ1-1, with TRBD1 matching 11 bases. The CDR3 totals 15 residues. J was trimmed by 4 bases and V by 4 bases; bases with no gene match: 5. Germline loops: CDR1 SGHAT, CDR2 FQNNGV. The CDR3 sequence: CASSSSGTGGTEAFF. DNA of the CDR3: TGTGCCAGCAGCTCAAGCGGGACAGGGGGCACTGAAGCTTTCTTT.

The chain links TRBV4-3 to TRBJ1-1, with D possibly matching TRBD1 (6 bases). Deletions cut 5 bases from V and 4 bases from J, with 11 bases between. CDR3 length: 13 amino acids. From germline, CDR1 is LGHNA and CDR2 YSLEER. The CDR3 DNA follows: TGCGCCAGCAGCTCAGGGGAGGGCACTGAAGCTTTCTTT. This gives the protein CASSSGEGTEAFF.

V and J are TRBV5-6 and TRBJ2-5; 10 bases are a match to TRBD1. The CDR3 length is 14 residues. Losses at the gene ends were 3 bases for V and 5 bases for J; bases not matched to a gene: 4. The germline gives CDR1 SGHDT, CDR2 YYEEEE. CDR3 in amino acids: CASSSPGQGETQYF. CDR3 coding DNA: TGTGCCAGCAGCTCTCCGGGACAGGGGGAGACCCAGTACTTC. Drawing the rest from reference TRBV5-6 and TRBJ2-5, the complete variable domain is DAGVTQSPTHLIKTRGQQVTLRCSPKSGHDTVSWYQQALGQGPQFIFQYYEEEERQRGNFPDRFSGHQFPNYSSELNVNALLLGDSALYLCASSSPGQGETQYFGPGTRLLVL.